These T cell receptor beta chains were read from a single sample in a study of T cells in localized non-small cell lung cancer. The repertoire was sequenced with immunoSEQ multiplex PCR; TCRdb's copy has only in-frame clones and lacks some. The sample has about 54,000 clones, around 81% seen once. This specimen consisted of peripheral blood, obtained before any cancer treatment. Receptors were obtained from a female donor aged 60 or older with stage II squamous cell lung carcinoma. Both conserved end residues are part of each CDR3. D genes are given only for firm matches. Clone size is shown for a subset of rows, as once, few, many or a class of expanded clone.

CDR3aa | CDR3nt | v_gene | d_gene | abundance | j_gene
CSVEPGLNTGELFF | TGCAGCGTTGAACCCGGGTTGAACACCGGGGAGCTGTTTTTT | TRBV29-1 | - | - | TRBJ2-2
CASSLGRTSGGAGEQFF | TGTGCCAGCAGCTTGGGACGGACTAGCGGGGGGGCCGGTGAGCAGTTCTTC | TRBV5-4 | TRBD2 | - | TRBJ2-1
CASSRDREDTQYF | TGTGCCAGCAGTAGAGACAGGGAGGATACGCAGTATTTT | TRBV6-5 | TRBD1 | once | TRBJ2-3
CASGLGGLAGQPQHF | TGTGCTAGTGGTTTGGGAGGGTTAGCGGGGCAGCCCCAGCATTTT | TRBV12-5 | - | - | TRBJ1-5
CASSPGSVPVQETQYF | TGCGCCAGCAGCCCGGGGTCGGTACCCGTCCAAGAGACCCAGTACTTC | TRBV5-1 | - | - | TRBJ2-5
CASSTGEAGNQPQHF | TGTGCCAGTAGTACGGGGGAGGCAGGCAATCAGCCCCAGCATTTT | TRBV19 | - | - | TRBJ1-5
CASRDRANTEAFF | TGTGCCAGCAGGGACAGGGCGAACACTGAAGCTTTCTTT | TRBV2 | TRBD1 | - | TRBJ1-1
CASSFWQGAVGEQFF | TGTGCCAGCAGCTTTTGGCAGGGGGCTGTCGGTGAGCAGTTCTTC | TRBV7-2 | TRBD1 | few | TRBJ2-1
CASSPTTGRRAEAFF | TGTGCCAGCAGCCCTACCACAGGGCGGAGGGCTGAAGCTTTCTTT | TRBV14 | - | - | TRBJ1-1
CASGLIGTGVLYGYTF | TGTGCTAGTGGTTTGATTGGGACAGGGGTACTCTATGGCTACACCTTC | TRBV12-5 | TRBD1 | - | TRBJ1-2
CASSGTGILATNEKLFF | TGTGCCAGTAGCGGTACAGGGATACTCGCAACTAATGAAAAACTGTTTTTT | TRBV19 | - | - | TRBJ1-4
CASSFGGAAETQYF | TGTGCCAGCAGCTTTGGGGGGGCAGCGGAGACCCAGTACTTC | TRBV5-4 | - | - | TRBJ2-5
CASSIGGAGEAYNSPLHF | TGTGCCAGTAGTATAGGCGGTGCAGGGGAGGCCTATAATTCACCCCTCCACTTT | TRBV19 | - | few | TRBJ1-6
CASSQRFSSYEQYF | TGTGCCAGCAGTCAGCGGTTTAGCTCCTACGAGCAGTACTTC | TRBV9 | - | - | TRBJ2-7
CASSLPDNSPLHF | TGTGCCAGCAGCTTGCCGGACAATTCACCCCTCCACTTT | TRBV5-8 | - | - | TRBJ1-6
CASSLVPTGGTEAFF | TGTGCCAGCAGCTTAGTCCCTACAGGGGGCACTGAAGCTTTCTTT | TRBV7-9 | TRBD1 | - | TRBJ1-1
CASSETGQGGHEQFF | TGTGCCAGCAGTGAAACGGGACAGGGGGGGCATGAGCAGTTCTTC | TRBV6-1 | TRBD1 | few | TRBJ2-1
CASSPALSSYEQYF | TGTGCCAGCTCACCGGCGCTTAGCTCCTACGAGCAGTACTTC | TRBV18 | - | once | TRBJ2-7
CARTDGGESGTQYF | TGTGCCAGAACGGACGGAGGCGAGTCGGGGACCCAGTACTTC | TRBV2 | - | - | TRBJ2-5
CASSYASRVNEKLFF | TGTGCCAGCAGTTATGCGTCCAGGGTTAATGAAAAACTGTTTTTT | TRBV6-6 | - | - | TRBJ1-4
CASNQLNYGYTF | TGTGCCAGTAACCAGCTCAACTATGGCTACACCTTC | TRBV19 | - | - | TRBJ1-2
CASSSGTDSGNTIYF | TGTGCCAGCAGCTCAGGGACGGACTCTGGAAACACCATATATTTT | TRBV5-4 | - | few | TRBJ1-3
CASRDRGRPNYGYTF | TGTGCCAGTCGGGACAGGGGGCGACCCAACTATGGCTACACCTTC | TRBV19 | TRBD1 | - | TRBJ1-2
CASSSQTSYYGYTF | TGTGCCAGCAGCTCCCAGACAAGCTACTATGGCTACACCTTC | TRBV9 | - | - | TRBJ1-2
CASITGAGEKLFF | TGTGCCAGCATAACAGGGGCGGGTGAAAAACTGTTTTTT | TRBV2 | TRBD1 | - | TRBJ1-4
CASSQGRGAFNYGYTF | TGCGCCAGCAGCCAGGGCCGCGGAGCTTTTAACTATGGCTACACCTTC | TRBV5-1 | - | - | TRBJ1-2
CASSLGRTGKALHF | TGTGCCAGCAGCTTGGGACGGACGGGTAAGGCCCTCCACTTT | TRBV5-6 | - | once | TRBJ1-6
CAAGLVQMDTIYF | TGTGCCGCCGGGCTCGTACAGATGGACACCATATATTTT | TRBV10-3 | - | - | TRBJ1-3
CASSSGAVGGTGELFF | TGTGCCAGCAGCTCCGGGGCGGTGGGCGGCACCGGGGAGCTGTTTTTT | TRBV11-3 | - | - | TRBJ2-2
CASSLTAGSYGSDTQYF | TGTGCCAGCAGCTTAACAGCGGGGTCCTACGGCTCAGATACGCAGTATTTT | TRBV7-2 | TRBD2 | - | TRBJ2-3
CASSARIGDGYTF | TGTGCCAGCAGCGCTCGGATTGGGGATGGCTACACCTTC | TRBV5-6 | - | once | TRBJ1-2
CASSRSETSGYEQYF | TGTGCCAGCAGCCGCAGTGAGACTAGCGGTTACGAGCAGTACTTC | TRBV13 | TRBD2 | - | TRBJ2-7
CASGTGTVTEAFF | TGTGCCAGCGGGACCGGGACGGTCACTGAAGCTTTCTTT | TRBV6-5 | - | - | TRBJ1-1
CASSDKYYSNQPQHF | TGTGCCAGCAGTGATAAATACTATAGCAATCAGCCCCAGCATTTT | TRBV2 | - | - | TRBJ1-5
CASSQDKGAGPQETQYF | TGCGCCAGCAGCCAAGATAAGGGGGCAGGGCCCCAAGAGACCCAGTACTTC | TRBV4-1 | TRBD1 | - | TRBJ2-5
CASSRLLAGGSDTQYF | TGCGCCAGCAGCCGCCTTCTAGCGGGGGGATCAGATACGCAGTATTTT | TRBV4-1 | TRBD2 | - | TRBJ2-3
CASSRDRVQYF | TGTGCCAGCAGCCGGGACAGAGTGCAGTACTTC | TRBV5-6 | TRBD1 | - | TRBJ2-7
CASSAEVDRGKYF | TGCGCCAGCAGCGCGGAGGTGGACAGGGGGAAGTATTTT | TRBV5-1 | TRBD1 | - | TRBJ2-3
CASSLAGATQETQYF | TGTGCCAGCAGCTTAGCGGGCGCCACCCAAGAGACCCAGTACTTC | TRBV7-3 | - | - | TRBJ2-5
CASNDGVEETQYF | TGTGCCAGCAACGACGGGGTCGAAGAGACCCAGTACTTC | TRBV2 | - | - | TRBJ2-5
CASRLDGEGYYEQYF | TGTGCAAGTCGCTTAGATGGGGAGGGATACTACGAGCAGTACTTC | TRBV12-2 | - | - | TRBJ2-7
CASSSSQGPGELFF | TGCGCCAGCAGCTCCTCACAGGGTCCCGGGGAGCTGTTTTTT | TRBV5-1 | - | - | TRBJ2-2
CASSRQGPYNEQFF | TGTGCCAGCAGCCGACAGGGCCCCTACAATGAGCAGTTCTTC | TRBV5-4 | TRBD1 | - | TRBJ2-1
CSVVAETQYF | TGCAGCGTTGTGGCTGAGACCCAGTACTTC | TRBV29-1 | - | - | TRBJ2-5
CASSLAGDYGYTF | TGCGCCAGCAGCCTGGCAGGGGACTATGGCTACACCTTC | TRBV4-1 | - | - | TRBJ1-2
CASSLRGRPSTDTQYF | TGTGCCAGCAGCTTGAGGGGCAGGCCGAGCACAGATACGCAGTATTTT | TRBV11-1 | - | - | TRBJ2-3
CASSPDRGLNSPLHF | TGTGCCAGCAGCCCGGACAGGGGGCTCAATTCACCCCTCCACTTT | TRBV6-5 | TRBD1 | - | TRBJ1-6
CASSYIREKGEQYF | TGTGCCAGCAGTTATATCAGGGAGAAGGGCGAGCAGTACTTC | TRBV6-6 | - | - | TRBJ2-7
CASSIRGTTDTQYF | TGTGCCAGCAGTATAAGGGGGACCACAGATACGCAGTATTTT | TRBV9 | - | - | TRBJ2-3
CAWSVPQGRIQYF | TGTGCCTGGAGTGTACCCCAAGGAAGGATTCAGTACTTC | TRBV30 | - | - | TRBJ2-4
CASSVGGGGDRNGYTF | TGTGCCAGCAGCGTAGGTGGAGGTGGGGACAGAAATGGCTACACCTTC | TRBV9 | TRBD1 | few | TRBJ1-2
CASSQRGGSNQPQHF | TGTGCCAGCAGCCAAAGAGGGGGAAGCAATCAGCCCCAGCATTTT | TRBV16 | - | many | TRBJ1-5
CASSPRVSGELFF | TGTGCCAGCAGCCCGAGGGTGTCCGGGGAGCTGTTTTTT | TRBV7-3 | - | few | TRBJ2-2
CASSLVPGAHEAFF | TGTGCCAGCAGCTTGGTGCCCGGGGCGCATGAAGCTTTCTTT | TRBV5-5 | - | - | TRBJ1-1
CSVERWGVEAFF | TGCAGCGTTGAACGGTGGGGAGTAGAAGCTTTCTTT | TRBV29-1 | - | - | TRBJ1-1
CASSPGPGDTIYF | TGTGCCAGCTCCCCAGGTCCGGGAGACACCATATATTTT | TRBV18 | - | - | TRBJ1-3
CASSEPRSTGNTIYF | TGTGCCAGCAGTGAACCCCGGAGCACTGGAAACACCATATATTTT | TRBV6-1 | - | - | TRBJ1-3
CASSSLLGQGQETQYF | TGTGCCAGCTCCAGCCTTTTGGGACAGGGGCAAGAGACCCAGTACTTC | TRBV9 | TRBD1 | - | TRBJ2-5
CASSLLGYSPLHF | TGTGCCAGCAGCTTGCTGGGATATTCACCCCTCCACTTT | TRBV5-4 | - | - | TRBJ1-6